The clone carrying this TCR beta chain has only one observation. Germline V CDR1 and CDR2: SGHTA, FQGNSA. Trimming cost V 1 base and J 0 bases, with 10 bases left between them. CDR3 length: 17 amino acids. The source of the sample is a study of PD-1 blockade in classical Hodgkin lymphoma. There was relapse after autologous stem cell transplantation in every patient, and there was variation in brentuximab vedotin exposure. The table came from immunoSEQ multiplex PCR; TCRdb's copy has only in-frame clones and leaves some out. The sample lists 40,000 to 50,000 clones, around 80% seen once, with roughly 13% in the top ten.

The chain employs TRBV7-2 and TRBJ1-6; D ambiguous. The TCR sequence derives from a human donor with classical Hodgkin lymphoma. The material was peripheral blood mononuclear cells (PBMCs), obtained at baseline. This CDR3 is CASSLGWESSYNSPLHF. The CDR3 bases are TGTGCCAGCAGCTTAGGTTGGGAATCCTCCTATAATTCACCCCTCCACTTT.